The following is a TCR beta chain sequence with its context. No antigen is known for it. Unique molecular identifiers were incorporated when the TCRbeta library was constructed. From the PCR reads, TCRdb called clonotypes with MiXCR, one entry per CDR3 protein. This sample has roughly 100,000 distinct CDR3 sequences, with approximately 5.4% found just once. The data stem from a study of T-cell reconstitution after alpha-beta-depleted transplantation in children. Study-wide points: Alpha-beta T cells about two months after transplant reportedly derived from several hundred expanded graft clones. Surviving recipient cells, namely T cells and thymic progenitors, were the source of high day-60 TCRbeta diversity in some patients. Newly produced T cells mostly provided counts and TCRbeta diversity after one year, as hyperexpanded clones declined.

The source is a female patient aged 2 to 10 who had a stem cell transplant for Fanconi anemia, so the T cells may come from the graft donor. Source: PBMCs, mostly from graft donor cells, taken 60 days after TCRalphabeta/CD19-depleted stem cell transplant.

The CDR3 bases are TGTGCCAGCTCACCTCGACCGGAACAAGCGGGCACAGATACGCAGTATTTT. Translation gives CASSPRPEQAGTDTQYF. The chain combines TRBV18 with TRBJ2-3; maybe TRBD2 (5 bases). V dropped 3 bases and J dropped 1 base, with 17 bases sitting between them. Germline CDR1 KGHSH, CDR2 LQKENI. This CDR3 region has 17 residues. Full variable domain (rest looked up from reference TRBV18 and TRBJ2-3): NAGVMQNPRHLVRRRGQEARLRCSPMKGHSHVYWYRQLPEEGLKFMVYLQKENIIDESGMPKERFSAEFPKEGPSILRIQQVVRGDSAAYFCASSPRPEQAGTDTQYFGPGTRLTVL.